This T cell receptor beta chain was identified during a study of memory CD4+ T cells and cytomegalovirus serostatus. Study-wide results and caveats: About two fifths of the roughly 160 known CMV-associated TCRbeta sequences appeared in CD4+ memory. Suggested: most of the CMV-linked TCR signature lies in CD4+ memory cells.

Profiling relied on immunoSEQ multiplex PCR, and the TCRdb table lists in-frame clones only, not all of them. This sample has about 25,000 clones, with around 72% found just once. As to this clone: Antigen: not known.

The sort gate was single viable CD3+CD4+CD8-CD45RO+ cells for memory CD4+ T cells. V gave up 2 bases and J gave up 4 bases, with 14 bases separating them. The length of the CDR3 is 16 residues. CDR1 and CDR2 from the germline V gene are MNHEY and SVGAGI. The clonotype originates from an adult in good health and CMV-seronegative. V gene TRBV6-5 combines with J gene TRBJ1-4; D may be TRBD1 (6 bases). Sequencing was performed on memory CD4+ T cells from blood. The DNA for the CDR3 is TGTGCCAGCAGTTACGGGCAGGGGACGGGTAATGAAAAACTGTTTTTT. It is translated as CASSYGQGTGNEKLFF.